The clone carrying this T cell receptor (beta chain) was recorded many times. Its matching antigen is unknown. For naive CD8 T cells, sorting used the CD8+CD4-CCR7+CD45RA+ phenotype. The record originates from a study of molecular identifiers for immune sequencing clone quantification. Findings and caveats of the study: Underestimated sizes of highly expanded clones could result from identical TCR molecules that share a barcode. Under 1% of molecules in naive cells, but over 97% of effector molecules, belonged to clones above 20 RNA copies.

The J segment lost 4 bases and the V segment lost 4 bases, leaving 9 bases of the junction unmatched. There are 14 residues in the CDR3. Germline values: CDR1 SQVTM, CDR2 ANQGSEA. Generation of bulk TCR libraries relied on previously described methods and listed TCR primers. MiXCR, run by TCRdb on the PCR reads, gives a single entry per CDR3 protein. The data show about 320,000 distinct CDR3 sequences, around a fifth seen once. The TCR sequence derives from a human donor in good health. Some libraries in this study had Jurkat cell RNA spiked in. Sample: naive CD8+ T cells from blood, with Jurkat cell RNA spiked in. Subset reported: FACS-sorted CD8+CD4-CCR7+CD45RA+ naive T cells. This chain connects TRBV29-1 to TRBJ2-7; TRBD2 matches 8 bases. The CDR3 sequence is CSVVLAGGGYEQYF. In nucleotides, the CDR3 is TGCAGCGTTGTATTGGCGGGAGGTGGTTACGAGCAGTACTTC.